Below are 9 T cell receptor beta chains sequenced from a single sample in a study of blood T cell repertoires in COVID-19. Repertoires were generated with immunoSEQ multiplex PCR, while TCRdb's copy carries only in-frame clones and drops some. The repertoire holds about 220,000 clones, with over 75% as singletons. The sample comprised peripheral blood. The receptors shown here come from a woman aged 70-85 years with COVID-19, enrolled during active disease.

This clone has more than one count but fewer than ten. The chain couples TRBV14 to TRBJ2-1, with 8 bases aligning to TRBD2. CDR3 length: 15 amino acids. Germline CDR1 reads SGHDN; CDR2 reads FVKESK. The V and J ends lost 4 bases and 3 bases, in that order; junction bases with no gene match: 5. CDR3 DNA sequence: TGTGCCAGCAGCCCCGGGGGGGTGATCTACAATGAGCAGTTCTTC. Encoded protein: CASSPGGVIYNEQFF.

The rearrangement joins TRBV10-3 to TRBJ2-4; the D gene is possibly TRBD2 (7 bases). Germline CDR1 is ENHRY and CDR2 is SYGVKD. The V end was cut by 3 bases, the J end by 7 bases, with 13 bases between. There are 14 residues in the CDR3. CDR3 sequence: CAISDPGEGNIQYF. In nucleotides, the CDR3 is TGTGCCATCAGTGACCCAGGGGAGGGGAACATTCAGTACTTC.

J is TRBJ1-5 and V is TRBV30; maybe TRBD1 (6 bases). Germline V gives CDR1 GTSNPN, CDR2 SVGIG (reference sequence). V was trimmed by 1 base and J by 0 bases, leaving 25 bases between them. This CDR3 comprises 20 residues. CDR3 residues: CAWSGNRAANAYFSNQPQHF. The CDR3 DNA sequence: TGTGCCTGGAGTGGGAACAGGGCAGCCAACGCTTACTTTAGCAATCAGCCCCAGCATTTT.

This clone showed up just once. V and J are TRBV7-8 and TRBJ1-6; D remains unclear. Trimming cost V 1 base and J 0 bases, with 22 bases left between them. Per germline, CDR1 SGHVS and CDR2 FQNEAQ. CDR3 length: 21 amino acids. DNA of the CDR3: TGTGCCAGCAGCTTAGTCCCCCCGGAGCAGATTTTGAGCTCCTATAATTCACCCCTCCACTTT. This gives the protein CASSLVPPEQILSSYNSPLHF.

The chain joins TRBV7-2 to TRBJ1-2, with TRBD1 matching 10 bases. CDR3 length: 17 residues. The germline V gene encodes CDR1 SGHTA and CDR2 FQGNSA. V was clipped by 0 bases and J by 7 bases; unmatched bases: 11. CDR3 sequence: CASSLARTGTGVGGYTF. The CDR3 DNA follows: TGTGCCAGCAGCTTAGCAAGAACCGGGACAGGGGTTGGTGGCTACACCTTC.

The CDR3 region has the DNA TGTGCCAGTAGTATTTCACTAGCTTTTTCGGTCACCGGGGAGCTGTTTTTT. It yields the protein CASSISLAFSVTGELFF. The J gene is TRBJ2-2, the V gene TRBV19, with TRBD2 as a possible D gene (6 bases). V lost 3 bases and J lost 4, with 18 bases in between. CDR1 is LNHDA, CDR2 SQIVND, per germline (reference sequence). The CDR3 consists of 17 residues. Variable domain in full (rest from reference TRBV19 and TRBJ2-2): DGGITQSPKYLFRKEGQNVTLSCEQNLNHDAMYWYRQDPGQGLRLIYYSQIVNDFQKGDIAEGYSVSREKKESFPLTVTSAQKNPTAFYLCASSISLAFSVTGELFFGEGSRLTVL.

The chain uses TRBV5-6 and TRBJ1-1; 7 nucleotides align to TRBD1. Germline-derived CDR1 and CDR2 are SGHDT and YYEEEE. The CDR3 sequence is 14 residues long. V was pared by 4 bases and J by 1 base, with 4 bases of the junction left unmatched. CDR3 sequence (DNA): TGTGCCAGCAGCCCGTGGACAGGGAACACTGAAGCTTTCTTT. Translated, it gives CASSPWTGNTEAFF.

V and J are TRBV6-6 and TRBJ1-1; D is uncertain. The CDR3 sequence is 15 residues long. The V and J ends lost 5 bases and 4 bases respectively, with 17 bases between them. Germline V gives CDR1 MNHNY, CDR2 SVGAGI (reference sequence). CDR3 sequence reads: CASSQEQSSATEAFF. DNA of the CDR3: TGTGCCAGCAGTCAAGAACAGAGTTCGGCCACTGAAGCTTTCTTT.

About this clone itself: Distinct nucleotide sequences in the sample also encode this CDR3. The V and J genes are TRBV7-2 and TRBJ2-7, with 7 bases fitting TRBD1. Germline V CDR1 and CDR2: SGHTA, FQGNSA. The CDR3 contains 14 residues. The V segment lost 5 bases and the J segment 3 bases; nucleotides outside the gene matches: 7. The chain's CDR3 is CASSLRQGSYEQYF. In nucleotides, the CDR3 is TGTGCCAGCAGCCTTCGACAGGGAAGCTACGAGCAGTACTTC.